These 9 T cell receptor delta chains were all obtained from the same sample, sequenced in a study of γδ T cells in repeated Plasmodium falciparum infection. Vgamma9/Vdelta2+ and Vdelta2-negative gammadelta T cells were flow-sorted from PBMC for bulk sequencing. TCRdb re-called the multiplex PCR reads through CATT. The sample consists of tens of thousands of delta-chain clones, about 1.5% of them appearing once. The sample consisted of gamma-delta T cells from blood. The receptor set was obtained from a pool of human donors (malaria-infected and uninfected, not separated).

This clone turned up a few times. TCRdb has a much larger clone's protein, which differs at residue 13 from the translation of this DNA, likely because of a read error; what is shown is the protein translated from the DNA. This chain joins TRDV1 and TRDJ3, with 9 bases lining up with TRDD3. Germline V gene lookup returns CDR1 TSWWSYY and CDR2 QGS. V shed 3 bases, J shed 0 bases, and the junction held 24 bases outside the gene matches. The CDR3 runs to 25 residues. The CDR3 region has the DNA TGTGCTCTTGGGGATCCAATTTTCCTACAGGGGGATACCCGTGCGGACTCCTGGGACACCCGACAGATGTTTTTC. The encoded protein is CALGDPIFLQGDTRADSWDTRQMFF.

For this clone: A far more abundant clone sits one base away, making this likely a read error. The sample carries other DNA sequences with the same CDR3. The chain links TRDV1 to TRDJ1, with 9 bases matching TRDD2. V gave up 4 bases and J gave up 8 bases; unmatched junction bases: 29. CDR3 length: 21 amino acids. Germline V lookup: CDR1 TSWWSYY, CDR2 QGS. CDR3 sequence (DNA): TGTGCTCTTGGGGGGACACACCTTCCTACGATAAACCCCTGGTCCCACGACAAACTCATCTTT. It is translated as CALGGTHLPTINPWSHDKLIF.

This clone was seen at least ten times. This probably arose from a read error, given a far larger clone one base away. At the DNA level, this CDR3 is encoded by other sequences in the same sample as well. The V and J genes are TRDV1 and TRDJ1, with 8 bases matching TRDD3. From germline, CDR1 is TSWWSYY and CDR2 QGS. The CDR3 contains 22 residues. With 6 bases clipped from V and 1 base from J, the junction kept 28 bases outside the gene matches. The CDR3 coding sequence is TGTGCTCTTGGTGTAAACCCGCCTTCCGACGACCAGTGTGGGATACGCACCGATAAACTCATCTTT. Amino acid sequence: CALGVNPPSDDQCGIRTDKLIF.

Comment on this clone: A read error likely explains why the TCRdb protein, taken from a much larger clone, differs from this DNA's translation at residue 13; the protein shown is translated from the DNA. J is TRDJ1 and V is TRDV1; no clear D gene. Trimming left V 1 base short and J 6 bases short, with 21 bases between. Germline V gene sequence: CDR1 TSWWSYY, CDR2 QGS. The CDR3 runs to 17 residues. CDR3 coding DNA: TGTGCTCTTGGGGAACGATGGTTTACTCCTCGGGCCAATAAACTCATCTTT. As protein: CALGERWFTPRANKLIF.

Turning to this clone: TCRdb's protein for this DNA is that of a much larger clone and differs from the translation at residue 10, likely a read error; the protein shown is the DNA translation. The rearrangement links TRDV1 to TRDJ1; D tentatively reads TRDD2 or TRDD3 (5 bases each). The germline V gene encodes CDR1 TSWWSYY and CDR2 QGS. This CDR3 is 17 amino acids long. The V end lost 1 base, the J end lost 5 bases, and 20 bases lay between the germline ends. This CDR3 is CALGEPPYGEIPDKLIF. CDR3 in DNA: TGTGCTCTTGGGGAACCGCCCTACGGGGAGATCCCAGATAAACTCATCTTT.

The chain has TRDV1 and TRDJ1, with 10 bases aligning to TRDD3. The J gene, left out of TCRdb, was set here by checking the DNA against germline. Germline CDR1 TSWWSYY, CDR2 QGS. The CDR3 length is 19 residues. Trimming cost V 5 bases and J 3 bases; bases outside gene matches: 18. The CDR3 loop reads CALGNLRFHWGIIADKLIF. The CDR3 DNA is TGTGCTCTTGGGAACCTCCGGTTCCACTGGGGGATTATCGCCGATAAACTCATCTTT.

To note about this clone: The protein recorded in TCRdb matches a much larger clone and deviates from this DNA's translation at residue 6, suggesting a read error; the protein here is obtained by translating the DNA. The chain carries TRDV1 and TRDJ1; 10 bases map to TRDD3. TCRdb is silent on the J gene; assignment here came from matching the DNA to germline. The V and J ends lost 2 bases and 2 bases, in that order; junction bases with no gene match: 11. The CDR3 length is 18 residues. Germline lookup yields CDR1 TSWWSYY and CDR2 QGS. DNA for the CDR3: TGTGCTCTTGGGGAAGACCTTGTTGGGGGATACATGACCGATAAACTCATCTTT. It yields the protein CALGEDLVGGYMTDKLIF.

This clone was observed a handful of times. TCRdb has a much larger clone's protein, which differs at residue 13 from the translation of this DNA, likely because of a read error; what is shown is the protein translated from the DNA. The J gene is TRDJ1, the V gene TRDV1, with 9 nucleotides matching TRDD3. V was pared by 3 bases and J by 9 bases, with 26 bases of the junction left unmatched. The CDR3 is 20 residues long. CDR1 is TSWWSYY and CDR2 is QGS in the germline V gene. The CDR3 loop reads CALGELLLLHNYEGIRELIF. The CDR3 nucleotides read TGTGCTCTTGGGGAGTTATTACTATTACACAACTACGAGGGGATACGGGAACTCATCTTT.

This clone was detected ten times or more. TCRdb shows a much larger clone's protein in place of this DNA's translation, and the two differ at residue 15, likely through a read error; the protein shown is translated from the DNA. V and J are TRDV1 and TRDJ1; the D is unclear. Germline values: CDR1 TSWWSYY, CDR2 QGS. The CDR3 covers 17 residues. Written as DNA, the CDR3 is TGTGCTCTTGGGGAACTTCCATCATATATCTTCACCGATAAACCCATCTTT. The encoded protein is CALGELPSYIFTDKPIF.